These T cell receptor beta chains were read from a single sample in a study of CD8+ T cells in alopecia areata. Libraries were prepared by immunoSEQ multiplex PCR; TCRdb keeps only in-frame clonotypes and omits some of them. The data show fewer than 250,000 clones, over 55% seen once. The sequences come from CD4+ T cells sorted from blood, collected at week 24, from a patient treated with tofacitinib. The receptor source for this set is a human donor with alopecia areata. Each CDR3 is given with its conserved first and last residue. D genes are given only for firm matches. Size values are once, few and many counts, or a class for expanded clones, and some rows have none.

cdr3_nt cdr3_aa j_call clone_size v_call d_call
TGTGCCAGCACAAACAGGGGTTATGGCTACACCTTC CASTNRGYGYTF TRBJ1-2 once TRBV2 TRBD1
TGCAGCGTTGTTCATTCCGGGACAGGGACGAACACTGAAGCTTTCTTT CSVVHSGTGTNTEAFF TRBJ1-1 NA TRBV29-1 TRBD1
TGTGCCAGCAGTTTGGACAGGGTGAACACTGAAGCTTTCTTT CASSLDRVNTEAFF TRBJ1-1 NA TRBV6-5 TRBD1
TGCAGTGCACGACTCCGTGAAAAACTGTTTTTT CSARLREKLFF TRBJ1-4 few TRBV20-1 NA
TGTGCCAGCACCAGAGGAGGGAACACTGAAGCTTTCTTT CASTRGGNTEAFF TRBJ1-1 once TRBV25-1 NA
TGTGCCTGGAGCCTGGGACAGGGTGGTGATGGCTACACCTTC CAWSLGQGGDGYTF TRBJ1-2 NA TRBV30 TRBD1
TGCAGCGTTGAGAGGACGCAGGGTCCGGGGAGCGAGCAGTACTTC CSVERTQGPGSEQYF TRBJ2-7 few TRBV29-1 NA
TGTGCCTCCCAGGACCTCGGGGAGACCCAGTACTTC CASQDLGETQYF TRBJ2-5 few TRBV2 NA
TGTGCCAGCAGTAAACGGACAGGGGACTATGGCTACACCTTC CASSKRTGDYGYTF TRBJ1-2 NA TRBV6-5 TRBD1
TGTGCCAGCAGCATTAGCGGGGGGGCTTCCAATGAGCAGTTCTTC CASSISGGASNEQFF TRBJ2-1 NA TRBV7-6 TRBD2
TGCGCCAGCAGCTTGGCTCCAGAAAACACCGGGGAGCTGTTTTTT CASSLAPENTGELFF TRBJ2-2 once TRBV5-1 NA
TGTGCTAGTGGTTTGGTGCTGACTGGACAGGGGAATGAAGCTTTCTTT CASGLVLTGQGNEAFF TRBJ1-1 NA TRBV12-5 TRBD1
TGTGCCAGCAGCAGAAACAGGGGAGCTAACTATGGCTACACCTTC CASSRNRGANYGYTF TRBJ1-2 NA TRBV7-2 TRBD1
TGTGCCAGCAGTGTCGGCAGGCCAGAGGTACTCAAAGGGATCCAAGAGACCCAGTACTTC CASSVGRPEVLKGIQETQYF TRBJ2-5 NA TRBV6-1 NA
TGTGCCAGCTATCCGGCAGGAGTGAACACCGGGGAGCTGTTTTTT CASYPAGVNTGELFF TRBJ2-2 NA TRBV18 NA
TGTGCCAGACCTTTAGGGGAGAGCAATGAGCAGTTCTTC CARPLGESNEQFF TRBJ2-1 few TRBV9 NA
TGTGCCAGCAGCTTAGGGCTCGGGGGGCGGCAAGATACGCAGTATTTT CASSLGLGGRQDTQYF TRBJ2-3 NA TRBV7-7 NA
TGTGCCTGGAACCCGCAAATGAACACTGAAGCTTTCTTT CAWNPQMNTEAFF TRBJ1-1 few TRBV30 NA
TGTGCCAGCAGTGAATGGGGGGACCACCAAGAGACCCAGTACTTC CASSEWGDHQETQYF TRBJ2-5 NA TRBV25-1 NA
TGTGCCAGCAGCTTGTCCGGGACCTCTTATAATTCACCCCTCCACTTT CASSLSGTSYNSPLHF TRBJ1-6 NA TRBV5-6 NA
TGTGCCATCAGTCCCGGACAGGGGGCCACCGGGGAGCTGTTTTTT CAISPGQGATGELFF TRBJ2-2 NA TRBV10-3 TRBD1
TGCGCCAGCAGCCCGGGACAGGGATTGGCCTATGGCTACACCTTC CASSPGQGLAYGYTF TRBJ1-2 NA TRBV4-3 TRBD1
TGTGCCAGCAGTGTAGACTCAGGGGGAGTCTATGGCTACACCTTC CASSVDSGGVYGYTF TRBJ1-2 few TRBV27 TRBD1
TGTGCCAGCAGTTTATCGGTGCTACGGCCTGGGGACTACGAGCAGTACTTC CASSLSVLRPGDYEQYF TRBJ2-7 few TRBV27 NA